This TCR beta chain was documented in a study of T cells in Graves' hyperthyroidism and ophthalmopathy (dated by TCRdb to between 2018 and 2021). Looking at the study overall: Peripheral blood samples were taken at the time of initial diagnosis, prior to any treatment. A discovery cohort of about a hundred patients, about 44 with Graves' ophthalmopathy and about 60 with stable Graves' hyperthyroidism, was used to find distinguishing TCR V-J signatures. Prospective prediction of ophthalmopathy was tested in an independent validation cohort consisting of some 20 hyperthyroidism patients and around 16 patients who later progressed to ophthalmopathy. For training and testing, the 80 to 100 patients in the discovery cohort were randomly divided in a 7:3 ratio. The study also compared thyroid tissue and blood T-cell repertoires from more than five Graves' hyperthyroidism patients. Following sampling, methimazole starting at 30 mg daily was given to hyperthyroidism patients, and high-dose intravenous methylprednisolone was given to ophthalmopathy patients. According to the paper, TCR Vbeta CDR3 sequencing was carried out on approximately 140 peripheral blood samples, which came from fewer than 50 ophthalmopathy, around 74 hyperthyroidism and around 17 progressor patients. General findings and caveats noted by the study authors: Ophthalmopathy was separated from stable hyperthyroidism by a 13 V-J signature model, with 87.88% sensitivity and about 81% specificity obtained in cross-validation and 80%/75% obtained in testing. During validation, the model predicted progression to ophthalmopathy a median of around 6 months ahead of onset, with roughly 65% sensitivity and 72.22% specificity. No statistical method was used to fix the sample size in advance, and group allocation was not hidden from the investigators. Most expanded thyroid clonotypes (frequency above 0.001) were also detected in blood, a finding suggesting that blood repertoires may reflect thyroid immune responses.

Ophthalmopathy patients had moderately to severely active disease, Clinical Activity Score of at least 3, NOSPECS grade of at least 4, and duration under 3 months. Exclusion was applied to patients with uncontrolled infections, other autoimmune diseases, pregnancy or lactation. Diagnoses were established on the basis of clinical symptoms, serum thyroxine and TRAb, thyroid ultrasound, and orbital computed tomography. PBMCs were separated from roughly 9.3 ml of fresh peripheral blood using Ficoll-Paque density gradient centrifugation. Total RNA was extracted using Trizol reagent, and RNA quality was assessed on an Agilent 2100 Bioanalyzer. The TCR beta CDR3 regions were amplified from RNA transcripts. The TCR CDR3 was subjected to a first round of RT-PCR using the HTBI primer set and the Qiagen OneStep RT-PCR kit. Libraries were constructed in a second round of multiplex PCR, after which size selection and purification were performed. The libraries were sequenced on an Illumina HiSeq2000 using paired-end 100 bp reads. From the authors' description of their analysis: SOAPnuke was used to process the raw data, removing reads that contained adapters or uncalled bases, had a mean Phred below 15, or lacked an exact match to the constant primer or identifier. COPE v1.2.5 was used to merge high-quality paired reads, and clonotypes were defined as unique nucleotide sequences. MiTCR v1.1 was used to align the clonotypes against IMGT TRBV, TRBD and TRBJ reference segments. The analysis included only V-J combinations with a frequency above 0.0001, which together covered around 99% of the repertoires. The TCS score was defined as the ratio of F50 (clonal expansion) to E x V (chaos), calculated using BLOSUM62-based TCRdist between CDR3 peptides within each V-J. Welch's t-statistics and random forest reduced 514 V-J features to about 13, which were used in a naive Bayes classifier (R e1071). The raw public data were reprocessed by TCRdb itself: fastp quality trimming at Q25, MiXCR clonotype calling, in-frame beta chains only. Each CDR3 protein gets just one entry, which takes the most common genes and DNA from the rows behind it. These V and J calls are TCRdb output, not the study's own analysis. In this sample the table shows 500,000 to 650,000 distinct CDR3 sequences, roughly 17% of which occur a single time. The biggest ten clones account for approximately 18% of the sample.

The CDR3 starts with the cysteine, ends with the phenylalanine, and has 14 residues. This entry keeps only the CDR3 DNA: 42 bases, framed from base 1. For CDR1 and CDR2, the germline V gene (reference sequence) lists SGHNT and YYREEE. V loses 2 bases, J loses 3 bases, and the germline ends lie 11 bases apart. Concerning this clonotype: Its antigen specificity is not known. No much larger clonotype is one base removed from it; base qualities were not supplied.

Input material: blood. The sequence came from a woman in her late teens or twenties with Graves' ophthalmopathy. The chain is assembled from TRBV5-4 and TRBJ1-1; no D gene can be assigned with confidence. CDR3 region: CASSFIREDTEAFF. DNA sequence: TGTGCCAGCAGCTTCATCCGGGAGGACACTGAAGCTTTCTTT.